This entry lists 24 T cell receptor beta chains sequenced from one sample in a study of T cells in tuberculosis. Time point specified: new active TB diagnosis, blood taken before or within 7 days of starting treatment. Produced via immunoSEQ multiplex PCR; TCRdb's table is partial and in-frame only. The sample has tens of thousands of clones; about 91% are singletons. Source: PBMCs, taken at tuberculosis diagnosis. The receptors come from an adult with tuberculosis. Some clones in this sample may be carry-over from other donors' samples.

The chain has TRBV10-3 and TRBJ2-7, with 10 bases aligning to TRBD1. CDR1 and CDR2 from the germline V gene are ENHRY and SYGVKD. The V segment lost 8 bases and the J segment 9 bases; nucleotides outside the gene matches: 19. This CDR3 is 16 amino acids long. CDR3 coding DNA: TGTGCCATCGGGGGTGGTGGAGGGACAGGGGTCTTCGGGCAGTACTTC. Amino acids: CAIGGGGGTGVFGQYF.

In this sample, this clone turned up once. V is TRBV7-6 and J is TRBJ2-2; no firm D call. Germline lookup yields CDR1 SGHVS and CDR2 FNYEAQ. The CDR3 spans 12 residues. The V end lost 4 bases, the J end lost 7 bases, and 7 bases lay between the germline ends. The CDR3 region is CASSSLFGELFF. The CDR3, as DNA: TGTGCCAGCAGCTCCCTTTTCGGGGAGCTGTTTTTT.

The DNA of the CDR3 is TGTGCCAGCAGTGAGAGCCCGGGACAGTTAAAAGAGACCCAGTACTTC. Translated: CASSESPGQLKETQYF. V is TRBV2 and J is TRBJ2-5; 7 bases map to TRBD1. CDR1 SNHLY and CDR2 FYNNEI come from the germline V gene. V dropped 3 bases and J dropped 3; count of bases not matched to a gene: 10. The CDR3 runs 16 residues. Full variable domain (rest looked up from reference TRBV2 and TRBJ2-5): EPEVTQTPSHQVTQMGQEVILRCVPISNHLYFYWYRQILGQKVEFLVSFYNNEISEKSEIFDDQFSVERPDGSNFTLKIRSTKLEDSAMYFCASSESPGQLKETQYFGPGTRLLVL.

J is TRBJ2-7 and V is TRBV27; TRBD2 matches at 9 bases. The CDR3 extends over 18 amino acids. With 2 bases clipped from V and 5 bases from J, the junction kept 16 bases outside the gene matches. Germline V CDR1 and CDR2: MNHEY, SMNVEV (reference sequence). This CDR3 is CASSLRWGSGGSINEQYF. CDR3 bases: TGTGCCAGCAGTTTACGGTGGGGTAGCGGGGGATCGATAAACGAGCAGTACTTC.

The V gene is TRBV6-1, the J gene TRBJ2-5; D call uncertain. This CDR3 is built from 13 residues. Trimming pared 1 base from V and 11 bases from J, leaving 14 bases between. CDR1 is MNHNS, CDR2 SASEGT, per germline. The chain's CDR3 is CASSEVWLVEQYF. The CDR3 coding sequence is TGTGCCAGCAGTGAAGTATGGCTCGTCGAACAGTACTTC.

The rearrangement joins TRBV6-1 to TRBJ1-4, with TRBD1 identical over 9 bases. Germline values: CDR1 MNHNS, CDR2 SASEGT. The J segment lost 8 bases and the V segment lost 3 bases, leaving 4 bases of the junction unmatched. This CDR3 is built from 14 residues. CDR3 amino acids: CASSDPQGAEKLFF. CDR3 bases: TGTGCCAGCAGTGATCCACAGGGGGCGGAAAAACTGTTTTTT.

CDR3 loop: CASSRPSGAFTDTQYF. For the CDR3, the DNA is TGTGCCAGCAGCCGACCTAGCGGAGCTTTCACAGATACGCAGTATTTT. The chain is built from TRBV7-2 and TRBJ2-3, with TRBD2 matching 7 bases. The CDR3 is 16 amino acids. Germline V gene sequence: CDR1 SGHTA, CDR2 FQGNSA. J lost 2 bases, V lost 5 bases, and 10 bases had no gene match.

The chain couples TRBV5-6 to TRBJ2-5; a weak D match, TRBD1 (6 bases). The CDR3 loop spans 13 amino acids. Trimming pared 2 bases from V and 3 bases from J, leaving 8 bases between. Per the germline V gene, CDR1 is SGHDT and CDR2 is YYEEEE. Here the CDR3 DNA reads TGTGCCAGCAGCTTTCAGGGGAAAGAGACCCAGTACTTC. Amino acids: CASSFQGKETQYF. The full variable domain, its missing parts supplied by reference TRBV5-6 and TRBJ2-5, is DAGVTQSPTHLIKTRGQQVTLRCSPKSGHDTVSWYQQALGQGPQFIFQYYEEEERQRGNFPDRFSGHQFPNYSSELNVNALLLGDSALYLCASSFQGKETQYFGPGTRLLVL.

The chain recombines TRBV4-2 with TRBJ2-1, with no clear D. The length of the CDR3 is 12 residues. Trimming took 4 bases from V and 8 from J, leaving 9 bases between them. From germline, CDR1 is LGHNA and CDR2 YNFKEQ. The CDR3 region has the DNA TGTGCCAGCAGCCGTCCTCGGGATGAGCAGTTCTTC. Amino acid sequence: CASSRPRDEQFF.

The CDR3 sequence: CASSSNQGATDSPLHF. The CDR3 DNA sequence: TGTGCCAGCAGCTCTAACCAGGGGGCGACGGATTCACCCCTCCACTTT. The chain couples TRBV11-1 to TRBJ1-6; TRBD1 matches at 8 bases. V dropped 4 bases and J dropped 8; count of bases not matched to a gene: 10. Germline V gene sequence: CDR1 SGHAT, CDR2 FQDESV (reference sequence). CDR3 length equals 16 residues.

V gene TRBV6-4 combines with J gene TRBJ2-1; 8 bases map to TRBD2. This CDR3 comprises 15 residues. Germline V gene data show CDR1 as MRHNA and CDR2 as SNTAGT. With 4 bases clipped from V and 9 bases from J, the junction kept 11 bases outside the gene matches. CDR3 in DNA: TGTGCCAGCAGTGTCGGGCTAGCGGGTCGTGGTGAGCAGTTCTTC. Its protein is CASSVGLAGRGEQFF.

J is TRBJ2-7 and V is TRBV6-1, with a weak D call TRBD2 (6 bases). The CDR3 spans 15 residues. The germline V and J ends were trimmed by 8 bases and 2 bases, with 19 bases remaining between them. Germline V CDR1 and CDR2: MNHNS, SASEGT. The CDR3 DNA follows: TGTGCCAGCGCCCGGGGGACGGACCGGGCCTACGAGCAGTACTTC. This translates into CASARGTDRAYEQYF.

The V and J genes are TRBV5-5 and TRBJ1-5; D is possibly TRBD1 (5 bases). Trimming stripped 3 bases from V and 3 bases from J, with 10 bases between. The CDR3 loop spans 14 amino acids. The germline V gene encodes CDR1 SGHKS and CDR2 YYEKEE (reference sequence). The CDR3 sequence is CASSSHRLNQPQHF. The CDR3 DNA follows: TGTGCCAGCAGCTCTCACAGGCTCAATCAGCCCCAGCATTTT.

V usage is TRBV11-3 and J usage is TRBJ2-7; 13 bases fit TRBD2. The V gene's germline CDR1 is SGHNT and CDR2 YENEEA. V was pared by 5 bases and J by 3 bases, with 4 bases of the junction left unmatched. CDR3 size: 15 residues. CDR3 loop: CASSDGTSGVYEQYF. The DNA for the CDR3 is TGTGCCAGCAGCGACGGGACTAGCGGGGTCTACGAGCAGTACTTC.

This clone was seen a few times. The rearrangement links TRBV10-1 to TRBJ2-1; weak D call: TRBD1 (6 bases). The CDR3 totals 17 residues. Germline V CDR1 and CDR2: WNHNN, SYGVQD (reference sequence). V was cut by 0 bases and J by 4 bases, with 16 bases left in between. The CDR3 here is CASSESIPGALYNEQFF. The CDR3 coding sequence is TGCGCCAGCAGTGAGTCAATCCCAGGGGCTCTATACAATGAGCAGTTCTTC.

The V gene is TRBV2, the J gene TRBJ1-2; 7 positions match TRBD1. The V segment lost 7 bases and the J segment 0 bases; nucleotides outside the gene matches: 8. The CDR3 spans 15 residues. The germline V gene has CDR1 SNHLY and CDR2 FYNNEI. For the CDR3, the DNA is TGTGCCAGCAACAATAACAGGGGCGCTAACTATGGCTACACCTTC. Translation gives CASNNNRGANYGYTF. Supplemented by reference TRBV2 and TRBJ1-2, the full variable domain reads EPEVTQTPSHQVTQMGQEVILRCVPISNHLYFYWYRQILGQKVEFLVSFYNNEISEKSEIFDDQFSVERPDGSNFTLKIRSTKLEDSAMYFCASNNNRGANYGYTFGSGTRLTVV.

This sequence joins TRBV5-6 and TRBJ1-2; D remains ambiguous. This CDR3 comprises 11 residues. Germline loops: CDR1 SGHDT, CDR2 YYEEEE. The V gene lost 1 base and the J gene lost 8 bases, with 6 bases spanning the gap. The CDR3 region is CASSLSGGYTF. DNA for the CDR3: TGTGCCAGCAGCTTGTCGGGGGGCTACACCTTC.

The chain couples TRBV6-5 to TRBJ1-3, with 9 bases matching TRBD1. The CDR3 contains 15 residues. Trimming removed 6 bases from V and 0 bases from J; junction bases left unmatched: 3. Germline assignment: CDR1 MNHEY and CDR2 SVGAGI. The CDR3 reads CASRGDRASGNTIYF. CDR3 sequence (DNA): TGTGCCAGCAGGGGGGACAGGGCCTCTGGAAACACCATATATTTT.

A single count supports this clone. The chain carries TRBV5-4 and TRBJ2-1; 8 bases agree with TRBD1. With 4 bases clipped from V and 1 base from J, the junction kept 4 bases outside the gene matches. The CDR3 loop spans 15 amino acids. CDR1 and CDR2 (germline): SGHNT, YYREEE (reference sequence). The CDR3 DNA follows: TGTGCCAGCAGCCCCCGGGACAGGTCCTACAATGAGCAGTTCTTC. Translating gives CASSPRDRSYNEQFF.

This rearrangement joins TRBV19 to TRBJ2-2, with D perhaps TRBD1 (6 bases). V dropped 3 bases and J dropped 3 bases, with 14 bases sitting between them. The CDR3 loop spans 16 amino acids. The V gene's germline CDR1 is LNHDA and CDR2 SQIVND (reference sequence). CDR3: CASSIEWGRDTGELFF. CDR3 DNA: TGTGCCAGTAGTATTGAGTGGGGGCGGGACACCGGGGAGCTGTTTTTT.

The chain recombines TRBV10-3 with TRBJ1-6; 10 positions agree with TRBD1. There are 14 residues in the CDR3. The junction had 14 bases not matched to a gene; V was cut back by 10 bases and J by 14 bases. Germline CDR1 is ENHRY and CDR2 is SYGVKD. The CDR3 region is CATRDRGPAISLHF. CDR3 nucleotide sequence: TGTGCCACCAGGGACAGGGGCCCCGCAATATCCCTCCACTTT.

This chain uses TRBV5-1 with TRBJ2-3; TRBD2 matches at 10 bases. V was pared by 3 bases and J by 0 bases, with 7 bases of the junction left unmatched. Germline loops: CDR1 SGHRS, CDR2 YFSETQ. This CDR3 spans 17 amino acids. The CDR3 protein is CASSSPVSGGSTDTQYF. The DNA for the CDR3 is TGCGCCAGCAGCTCCCCCGTTAGCGGGGGGAGCACAGATACGCAGTATTTT.

The rearrangement joins TRBV18 to TRBJ2-7; TRBD2 might be the D (6 bases). The CDR3 consists of 13 residues. CDR1 KGHSH and CDR2 LQKENI come from the germline V gene. Trimming stripped 5 bases from V and 6 bases from J, with 14 bases between. The CDR3 DNA follows: TGTGCCAGCTCAGCGGGACTCAAGGGCGAGCAGTACTTC. It translates to CASSAGLKGEQYF.

This chain links TRBV7-8 with TRBJ1-2; 9 bases fit TRBD1. The CDR3 has 13 amino acids. Germline CDR1 and CDR2: SGHVS and FQNEAQ. Germline trimming cut 5 bases from V and 5 bases from J; bases unmatched to any gene: 3. CDR3: CASSPTGGYGYTF. CDR3 nucleotides: TGTGCCAGCAGCCCGACAGGGGGGTATGGCTACACCTTC.